The entry below gives a single TCR beta chain sequence along with its context. The antigen remains unidentified. The entry originates in a study of shared clonotypes between healthy human individuals. Findings and caveats of the study: Rarefaction curves obtained for sorted subsets showed sequencing incomplete despite large depth.

CDR1 and CDR2 (germline): LNHNV, YYDKDF (reference sequence). The CDR3 loop spans 15 amino acids. V lost 0 bases to trimming and J lost 0 bases, with 8 bases between them. Assay: immunoSEQ multiplex PCR; the TCRdb copy retains only in-frame clones and omits some. The sample has hundreds of thousands of clones; 55% to 85% are singletons. This chain links TRBV15 with TRBJ2-5, with D hard to call. The specimen sequenced was memory CD4+ T cells sorted from blood. The subset here: CD45RA-negative fraction. The receptor was derived from a woman aged 25-40 years in good health. The CDR3 DNA reads TGTGCCACCAGCAGAGAGGGCTGGTACCAAGAGACCCAGTACTTC. Translation gives CATSREGWYQETQYF.